This entry describes one TCR beta chain. The data were produced by immunoSEQ multiplex PCR, yet TCRdb's version contains in-frame clones alone and is incomplete. The data contain approximately 810,000 clones, 85% to 95% of them singletons. As defined, naive CD8 cells were CD45RO-negative and positively selected for CCR7, with terminally differentiated effector memory CD45RA+ cells excluded. The data are from a study of shared clonotypes between healthy human individuals. The sequence was obtained from a man aged 30 to 39 in good health. The sample consisted of naive CD8+ T cells sorted from blood.

The DNA for the CDR3 is TGTGCCAGTTCGACTGGGGGTGTCGCCGGGGAGCTGTTTTTT. It translates to CASSTGGVAGELFF. The chain employs TRBV27 and TRBJ2-2, with D perhaps given as TRBD1 or TRBD2 (5 bases each). This CDR3 is built from 14 residues. Germline V gene sequence: CDR1 MNHEY, CDR2 SMNVEV (reference sequence). Trimming shortened V by 9 bases and J by 6 bases, and 17 bases separated the two germline ends.